Presented here are 14 T cell receptor beta chains from one specimen sequenced in a study of cytomegalovirus exposure and HLA in healthy donors. Researchers ran the PCR with 60 Vbeta and 13 Jbeta primers. Measured with immunoSEQ multiplex PCR; TCRdb has only the in-frame clones, and not every one. The sample includes approximately 130,000 clones, around 78% of them seen just once. Sequences were obtained from PBMCs. These receptors all stem from a woman in her thirties or forties in good health and CMV-seronegative.

The chain carries TRBV10-1 and TRBJ2-7; D perhaps matches TRBD2 (5 bases). This CDR3 has 15 amino acids. Germline values: CDR1 WNHNN, CDR2 SYGVQD (reference sequence). The germline V and J ends were trimmed by 6 bases and 4 bases, with 19 bases remaining between them. The CDR3 DNA is TGCGCCAGCAGACAATCTTTCGGGGAAACTTACGAGCAGTACTTC. Amino acid sequence: CASRQSFGETYEQYF.

This chain joins TRBV6-5 and TRBJ2-1; 9 bases agree with TRBD1. Losses at the gene ends were 0 bases for V and 10 bases for J; bases not matched to a gene: 7. CDR1 and CDR2 from the germline V gene are MNHEY and SVGAGI. The CDR3 length is 15 residues. This CDR3 is CASSYSPGTGSEQFF. The CDR3 coding sequence is TGTGCCAGCAGTTACTCTCCCGGGACAGGGAGCGAGCAGTTCTTC.

The sample holds a few counts of this clone. This chain connects TRBV28 to TRBJ2-1; 7 nucleotides line up with TRBD2. Germline loops: CDR1 MDHEN, CDR2 SYDVKM. The CDR3 spans 16 residues. Unmatched junction bases numbered 14, after V lost 5 bases and J lost 7 bases. CDR3: CASSTLLAGGRNEQFF. CDR3 sequence (DNA): TGTGCCAGCAGTACTCTATTAGCCGGGGGGAGGAATGAGCAGTTCTTC.

The rearrangement joins TRBV11-2 to TRBJ2-7, with a possible D match to TRBD1 (5 bases). Trimming cost V 1 base and J 2 bases, with 9 bases left between them. This CDR3 has 14 amino acids. Germline V CDR1 and CDR2: SGHAT, FQNNGV. CDR3 protein: CASSLGLGAYEQYF. CDR3 DNA sequence: TGTGCCAGCAGCTTAGGGCTAGGGGCCTACGAGCAGTACTTC.

The V gene is TRBV9, the J gene TRBJ2-7; D is unresolved. Trimming took off 5 bases at V and 2 bases at J, with 17 bases between the two ends. Germline CDR1 SGDLS, CDR2 YYNGEE. This CDR3 is built from 15 residues. In DNA, the CDR3 is TGTGCCAGCAGTTCCCATGAGGCCGCTGCCTACGAGCAGTACTTC. Amino acid sequence: CASSSHEAAAYEQYF.

This chain joins TRBV18 and TRBJ2-4; 14 bases map to TRBD2. Trimming took 3 bases from V and 9 from J; bases not matched to a gene: 4. This CDR3 region has 15 residues. In germline, CDR1 is KGHSH, CDR2 LQKENI. The CDR3 nucleotides are TGTGCCAGCTCACCGGGACTAGCGGGAGTGAGCATTCAGTACTTC. Encoded protein: CASSPGLAGVSIQYF.

The chain links TRBV5-1 to TRBJ2-5; 12 bases align to TRBD2. This CDR3 comprises 15 residues. The V segment lost 0 bases and the J segment 11 bases; nucleotides outside the gene matches: 8. Germline-derived CDR1 and CDR2 are SGHRS and YFSETQ. This chain's CDR3 is CASSLGLAGGSEQYF. The CDR3 DNA sequence: TGCGCCAGCAGCTTGGGCCTAGCGGGAGGGTCGGAGCAGTACTTC.

The V and J genes are TRBV11-2 and TRBJ2-2, with 7 bases fitting TRBD1. This CDR3 region has 14 residues. The V and J ends lost 5 bases and 1 base, in that order; junction bases with no gene match: 1. Per the germline V gene, CDR1 is SGHAT and CDR2 is FQNNGV. The CDR3 coding sequence is TGTGCCAGCAGCCGGGACAGGAACACCGGGGAGCTGTTTTTT. It translates to CASSRDRNTGELFF. The variable domain in full, with the rest retrieved from reference TRBV11-2 and TRBJ2-2, is EAGVAQSPRYKIIEKRQSVAFWCNPISGHATLYWYQQILGQGPKLLIQFQNNGVVDDSQLPKDRFSAERLKGVDSTLKIQPAKLEDSAVYLCASSRDRNTGELFFGEGSRLTVL.

This clone appeared a few times. The chain combines TRBV6-1 with TRBJ2-1; D ambiguous. The CDR3 covers 12 residues. Germline values: CDR1 MNHNS, CDR2 SASEGT. With 5 bases removed from V and 5 bases from J, the gap between germline ends came to 7 bases. The CDR3 spells CASSRFNNEQFF. DNA of the CDR3: TGTGCCAGCAGTCGTTTTAACAATGAGCAGTTCTTC.

The chain recombines TRBV27 with TRBJ2-7; D is unresolved. Trimming pared 7 bases from V and 3 bases from J, leaving 16 bases between. CDR1 MNHEY and CDR2 SMNVEV come from the germline V gene (reference sequence). The CDR3 has 14 amino acids. CDR3 in amino acids: CASTEPSFGYEQYF. DNA for the CDR3: TGTGCCAGCACAGAACCGTCTTTTGGCTACGAGCAGTACTTC.

The chain uses TRBV5-1 and TRBJ2-6; D is unresolved. Germline V gives CDR1 SGHRS, CDR2 YFSETQ. CDR3 length: 14 residues. The germline V and J ends were trimmed by 4 bases and 6 bases, with 11 bases remaining between them. The CDR3: CASSVPVPANVLTF. The DNA of the CDR3 is TGCGCCAGCAGCGTTCCGGTTCCGGCCAACGTCCTGACTTTC.

This chain links TRBV11-2 with TRBJ1-2; D unclear. CDR1 is SGHAT and CDR2 is FQNNGV in the germline V gene. V was clipped by 8 bases and J by 3 bases, with 13 bases between them. The CDR3 extends over 13 amino acids. The CDR3 sequence: CASGRQEDYGYTF. In DNA form, the CDR3 reads TGTGCCAGCGGGCGTCAGGAGGACTATGGCTACACCTTC.

The rearrangement links TRBV11-2 to TRBJ2-3; TRBD2 agrees at 11 bases. The ends lost 5 bases at V and 6 bases at J; junction bases unmatched: 7. In germline, CDR1 is SGHAT, CDR2 FQNNGV. The length of the CDR3 is 15 residues. The chain's CDR3 is CASSRLAGGGDTQYF. The DNA for the CDR3 is TGTGCCAGCAGCCGATTAGCGGGAGGGGGCGATACGCAGTATTTT.

The CDR3 protein is CASSAQGGLETEAFF. The CDR3 DNA follows: TGTGCCAGCAGCGCCCAGGGAGGGCTTGAAACTGAAGCTTTCTTT. J is TRBJ1-1 and V is TRBV9; a weak D match, TRBD1 (5 bases). The CDR3 is 15 amino acids. V shed 3 bases and J shed 5 bases, with 17 bases lying between them. From germline, CDR1 is SGDLS and CDR2 YYNGEE.